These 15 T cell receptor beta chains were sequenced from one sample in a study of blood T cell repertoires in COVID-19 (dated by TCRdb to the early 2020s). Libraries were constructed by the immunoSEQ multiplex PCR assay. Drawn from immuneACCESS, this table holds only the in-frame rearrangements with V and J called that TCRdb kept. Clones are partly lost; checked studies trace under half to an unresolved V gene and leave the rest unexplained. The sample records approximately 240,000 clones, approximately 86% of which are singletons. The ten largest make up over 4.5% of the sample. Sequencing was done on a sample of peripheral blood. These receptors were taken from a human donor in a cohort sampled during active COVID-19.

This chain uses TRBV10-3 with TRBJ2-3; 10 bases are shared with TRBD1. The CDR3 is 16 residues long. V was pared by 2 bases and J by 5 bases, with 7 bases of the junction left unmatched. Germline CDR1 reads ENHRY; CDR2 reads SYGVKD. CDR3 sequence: CAISEGDRGLGDTQYF. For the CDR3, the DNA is TGTGCCATCAGTGAGGGGGACAGGGGTTTAGGAGATACGCAGTATTTT.

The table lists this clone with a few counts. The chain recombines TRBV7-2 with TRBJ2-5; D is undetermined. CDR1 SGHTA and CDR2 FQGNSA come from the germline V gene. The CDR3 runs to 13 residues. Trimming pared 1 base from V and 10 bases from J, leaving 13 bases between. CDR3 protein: CASSLGRSGSQYF. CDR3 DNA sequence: TGTGCCAGCAGCTTAGGTCGGAGTGGAAGCCAGTACTTC.

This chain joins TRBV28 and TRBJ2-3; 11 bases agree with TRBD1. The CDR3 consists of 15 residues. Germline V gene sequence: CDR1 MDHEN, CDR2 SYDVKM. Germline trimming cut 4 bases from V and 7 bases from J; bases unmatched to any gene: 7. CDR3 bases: TGTGCCAGCAGTTATGGGACAGGGGGGAGGAATACGCAGTATTTT. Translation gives CASSYGTGGRNTQYF.

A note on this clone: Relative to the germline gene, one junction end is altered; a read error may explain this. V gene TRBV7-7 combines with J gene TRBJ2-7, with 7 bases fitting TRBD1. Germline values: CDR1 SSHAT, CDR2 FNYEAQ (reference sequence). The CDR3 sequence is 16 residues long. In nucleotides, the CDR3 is TGTGCTAGCAGCTCCCCGGGACAGCACAGGACCTACGAGCAGTACTTC. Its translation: CASSSPGQHRTYEQYF.

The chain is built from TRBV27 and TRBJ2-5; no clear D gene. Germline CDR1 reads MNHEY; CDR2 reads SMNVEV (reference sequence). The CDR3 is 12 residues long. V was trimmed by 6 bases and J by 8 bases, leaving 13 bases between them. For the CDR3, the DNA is TGTGCCAGCAGACCTCTATCAGGTACCCAGTACTTC. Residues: CASRPLSGTQYF.

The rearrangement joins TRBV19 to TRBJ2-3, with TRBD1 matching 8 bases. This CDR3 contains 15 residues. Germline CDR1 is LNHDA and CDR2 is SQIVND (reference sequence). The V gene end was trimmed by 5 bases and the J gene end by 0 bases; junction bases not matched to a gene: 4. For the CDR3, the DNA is TGTGCCAGTAGTCTACAGGGGGTTAGCACAGATACGCAGTATTTT. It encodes CASSLQGVSTDTQYF.

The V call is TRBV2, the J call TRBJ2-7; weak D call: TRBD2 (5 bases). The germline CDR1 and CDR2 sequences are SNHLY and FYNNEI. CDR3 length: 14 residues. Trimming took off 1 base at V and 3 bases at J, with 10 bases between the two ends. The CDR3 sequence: CASSEGRFHYEQYF. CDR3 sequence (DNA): TGTGCCAGCAGTGAAGGGAGGTTCCACTACGAGCAGTACTTC.

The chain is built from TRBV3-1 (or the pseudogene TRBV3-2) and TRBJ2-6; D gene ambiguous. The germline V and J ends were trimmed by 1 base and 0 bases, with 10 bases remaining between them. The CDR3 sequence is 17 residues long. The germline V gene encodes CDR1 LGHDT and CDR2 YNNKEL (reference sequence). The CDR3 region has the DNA TGTGCCAGCAGCCAAGCTTCCTTGTCCTCTGGGGCCAACGTCCTGACTTTC. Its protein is CASSQASLSSGANVLTF.

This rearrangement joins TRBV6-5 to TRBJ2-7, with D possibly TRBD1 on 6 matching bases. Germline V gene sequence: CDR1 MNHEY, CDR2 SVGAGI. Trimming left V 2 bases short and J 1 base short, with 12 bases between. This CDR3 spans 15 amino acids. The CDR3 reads CASSYGTGRSYEQYF. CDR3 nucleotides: TGTGCCAGCAGTTACGGTACAGGGAGATCCTACGAGCAGTACTTC.

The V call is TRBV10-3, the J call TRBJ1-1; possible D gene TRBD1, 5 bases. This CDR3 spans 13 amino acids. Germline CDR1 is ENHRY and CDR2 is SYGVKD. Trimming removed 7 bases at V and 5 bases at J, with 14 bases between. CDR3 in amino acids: CAITRQGSTEAFF. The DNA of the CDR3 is TGTGCCATCACTCGCCAGGGATCGACTGAAGCTTTCTTT.

This chain's CDR3 is CASSLAGGRRYYEQYF. As DNA, the CDR3 is TGTGCCAGCAGCTTGGCAGGGGGCCGGAGGTACTACGAGCAGTACTTC. The V gene is TRBV5-6, the J gene TRBJ2-7; TRBD1 agrees at 8 bases. V lost 0 bases and J lost 3; bases outside the gene matches: 8. The length of the CDR3 is 16 residues. The V gene's germline CDR1 is SGHDT and CDR2 YYEEEE.

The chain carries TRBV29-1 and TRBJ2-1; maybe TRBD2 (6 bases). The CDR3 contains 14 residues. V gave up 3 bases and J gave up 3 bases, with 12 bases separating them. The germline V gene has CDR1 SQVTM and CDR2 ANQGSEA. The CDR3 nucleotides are TGCAGCGTTGATGGGGGGAGGAACTACAATGAGCAGTTCTTC. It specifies CSVDGGRNYNEQFF.

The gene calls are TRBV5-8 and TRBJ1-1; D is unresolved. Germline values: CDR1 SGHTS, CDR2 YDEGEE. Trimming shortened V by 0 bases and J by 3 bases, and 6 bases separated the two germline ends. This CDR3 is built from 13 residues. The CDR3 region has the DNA TGTGCCAGCAGCTTGGAGAGGGACACTGAAGCTTTCTTT. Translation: CASSLERDTEAFF.

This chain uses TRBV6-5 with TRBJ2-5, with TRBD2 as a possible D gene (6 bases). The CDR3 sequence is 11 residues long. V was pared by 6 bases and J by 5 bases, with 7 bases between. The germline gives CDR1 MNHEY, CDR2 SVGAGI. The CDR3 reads CASRGLETQYF. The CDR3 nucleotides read TGTGCCAGCAGGGGACTGGAGACCCAGTACTTC.

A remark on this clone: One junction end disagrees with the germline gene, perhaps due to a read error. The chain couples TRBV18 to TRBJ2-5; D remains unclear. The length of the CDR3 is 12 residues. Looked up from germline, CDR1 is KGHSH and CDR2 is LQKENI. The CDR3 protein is CASSRYQEAQYF. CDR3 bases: TGTGCCAGCTCGCGATACCAAGAGGCCCAGTACTTC.